Listed here is a single TCR beta chain. The antigen is undetermined. Other DNA sequences in the same sample also yield this CDR3. This entry comes from a study of shared clonotypes between healthy human individuals. Findings of the study overall: Memory subsets generally showed lower estimated richness than naive subsets. Sharing across several donors was seen in 4.5% to 5.5% of naive CD4 clonotypes. Clonotype sharing among donors was thought likely to change with sequencing depth.

Sorted subsets were amplified in replicate PCRs using 200 ng DNA, approximately 30,000 T cell genomes. The assay was immunoSEQ multiplex PCR, and TCRdb's table has in-frame clones only and misses some. The sample has 2.3 million or so clones, 85% to 95% seen once. Germline CDR1 reads MDHEN; CDR2 reads SYDVKM. This CDR3 is built from 11 residues. V lost 6 bases to trimming and J lost 5 bases, with 7 bases between them. The V gene is TRBV28, the J gene TRBJ1-2; D is uncertain. Input material: naive CD4+ T cells from PBMCs. Subset indicated: CD45RA+ positively selected. This sequence was found in a man aged 18 to 29 in good health. Some clones in this sample may be carry-over from other donors' samples. CDR3 region: CASSTEYGYTF. The CDR3 DNA follows: TGTGCCAGCAGCACGGAATATGGCTACACCTTC.